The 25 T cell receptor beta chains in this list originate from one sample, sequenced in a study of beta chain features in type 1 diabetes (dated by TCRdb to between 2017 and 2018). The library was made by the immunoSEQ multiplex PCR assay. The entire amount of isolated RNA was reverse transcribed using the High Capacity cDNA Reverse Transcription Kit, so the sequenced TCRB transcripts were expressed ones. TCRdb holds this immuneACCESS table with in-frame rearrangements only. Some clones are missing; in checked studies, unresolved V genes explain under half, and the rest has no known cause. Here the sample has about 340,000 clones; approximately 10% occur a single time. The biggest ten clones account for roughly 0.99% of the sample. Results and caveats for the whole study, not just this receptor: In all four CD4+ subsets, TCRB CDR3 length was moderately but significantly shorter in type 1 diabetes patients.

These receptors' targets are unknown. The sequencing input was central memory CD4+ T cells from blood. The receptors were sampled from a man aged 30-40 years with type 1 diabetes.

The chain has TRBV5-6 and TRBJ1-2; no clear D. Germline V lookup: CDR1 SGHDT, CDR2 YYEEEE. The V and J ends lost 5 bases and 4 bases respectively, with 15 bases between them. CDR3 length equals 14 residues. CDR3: CASSRLIASYGYTF. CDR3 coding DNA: TGTGCCAGCAGTCGGCTCATAGCTAGCTATGGCTACACCTTC. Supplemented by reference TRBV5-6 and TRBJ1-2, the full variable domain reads DAGVTQSPTHLIKTRGQQVTLRCSPKSGHDTVSWYQQALGQGPQFIFQYYEEEERQRGNFPDRFSGHQFPNYSSELNVNALLLGDSALYLCASSRLIASYGYTFGSGTRLTVV.

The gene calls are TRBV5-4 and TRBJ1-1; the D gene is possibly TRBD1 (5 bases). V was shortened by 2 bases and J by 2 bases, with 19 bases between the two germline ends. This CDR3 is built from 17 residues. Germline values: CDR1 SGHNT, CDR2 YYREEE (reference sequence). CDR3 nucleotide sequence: TGTGCCAGCAGCTTCCGGACGGCAGGGAGGGGCAACACTGAAGCTTTCTTT. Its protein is CASSFRTAGRGNTEAFF.

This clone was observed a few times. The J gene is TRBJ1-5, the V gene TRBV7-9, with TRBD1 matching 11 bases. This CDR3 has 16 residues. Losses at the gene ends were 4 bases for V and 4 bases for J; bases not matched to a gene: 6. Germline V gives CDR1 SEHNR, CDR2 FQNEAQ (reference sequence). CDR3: CASSSGDRGLNQPQHF. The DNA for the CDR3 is TGTGCCAGCAGCTCAGGGGACAGGGGGTTAAATCAGCCCCAGCATTTT.

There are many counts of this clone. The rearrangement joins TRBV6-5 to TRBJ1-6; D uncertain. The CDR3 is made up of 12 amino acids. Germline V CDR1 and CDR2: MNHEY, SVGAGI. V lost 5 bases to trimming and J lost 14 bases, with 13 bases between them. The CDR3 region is CASSTNKGALHF. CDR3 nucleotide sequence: TGTGCCAGCAGTACCAACAAGGGCGCCCTCCACTTT.

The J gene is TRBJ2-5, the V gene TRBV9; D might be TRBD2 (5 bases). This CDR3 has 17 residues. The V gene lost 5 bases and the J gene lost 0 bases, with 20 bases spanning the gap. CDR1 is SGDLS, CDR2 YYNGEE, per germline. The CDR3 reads CASRSPYGKFNQETQYF. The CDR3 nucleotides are TGTGCCAGCAGGTCCCCTTACGGGAAGTTTAACCAAGAGACCCAGTACTTC.

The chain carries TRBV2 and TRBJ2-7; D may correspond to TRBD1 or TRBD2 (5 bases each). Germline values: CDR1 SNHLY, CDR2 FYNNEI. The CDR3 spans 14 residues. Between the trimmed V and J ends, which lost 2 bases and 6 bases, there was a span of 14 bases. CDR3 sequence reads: CASSENGARTEQYF. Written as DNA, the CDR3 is TGTGCCAGCAGTGAAAACGGGGCTCGCACCGAGCAGTACTTC.

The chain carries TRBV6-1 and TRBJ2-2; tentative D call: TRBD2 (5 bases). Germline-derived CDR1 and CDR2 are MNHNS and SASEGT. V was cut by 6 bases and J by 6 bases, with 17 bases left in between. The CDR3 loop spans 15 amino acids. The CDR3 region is CASSGFSEGSGELFF. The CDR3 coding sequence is TGTGCCAGCAGCGGCTTTAGTGAGGGCTCCGGGGAGCTGTTTTTT.

The CDR3 loop is CASSPLVGRFYEQYF. CDR3 nucleotide sequence: TGTGCCAGCAGTCCCCTCGTGGGACGCTTCTACGAGCAGTACTTC. The chain recombines TRBV25-1 with TRBJ2-7; tentatively, D is TRBD1 or TRBD2 (5 bases each). The V gene's germline CDR1 is MGHDK and CDR2 SYGVNS. Between the trimmed V and J ends, which lost 5 bases and 3 bases, there was a span of 17 bases. The CDR3 consists of 15 residues.

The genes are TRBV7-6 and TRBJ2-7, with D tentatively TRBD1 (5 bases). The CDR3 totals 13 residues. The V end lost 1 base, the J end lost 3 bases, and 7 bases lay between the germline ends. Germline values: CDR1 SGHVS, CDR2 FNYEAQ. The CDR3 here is CASSLVTGYEQYF. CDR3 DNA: TGTGCCAGCAGCTTAGTAACAGGCTACGAGCAGTACTTC.

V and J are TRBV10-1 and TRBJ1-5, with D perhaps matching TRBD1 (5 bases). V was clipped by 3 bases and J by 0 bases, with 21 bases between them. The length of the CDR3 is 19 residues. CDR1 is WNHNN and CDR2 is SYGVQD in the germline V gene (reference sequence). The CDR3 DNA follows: TGCGCCAGCAGTGACCTTTTTGGGGGTCGGAGGCTTAGCAATCAGCCCCAGCATTTT. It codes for CASSDLFGGRRLSNQPQHF.

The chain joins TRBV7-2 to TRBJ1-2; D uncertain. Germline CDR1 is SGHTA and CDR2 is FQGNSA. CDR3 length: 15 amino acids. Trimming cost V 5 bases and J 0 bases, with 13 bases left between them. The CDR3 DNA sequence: TGTGCCAGCAGCCCCCCGTGGGGAACTAACTATGGCTACACCTTC. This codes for CASSPPWGTNYGYTF.

The CDR3 bases are TGTGCCAGCCGGCCTGGCACGGACTATGGCTACACCTTC. It encodes CASRPGTDYGYTF. The rearrangement links TRBV27 to TRBJ1-2; D not resolved. The CDR3 covers 13 residues. Looked up from germline, CDR1 is MNHEY and CDR2 is SMNVEV (reference sequence). Deletions cut 8 bases from V and 3 bases from J, with 13 bases between.

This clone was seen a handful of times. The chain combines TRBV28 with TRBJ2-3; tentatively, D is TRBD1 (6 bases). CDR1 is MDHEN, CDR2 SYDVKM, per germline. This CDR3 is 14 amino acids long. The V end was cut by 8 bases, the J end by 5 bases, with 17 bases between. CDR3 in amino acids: CASGITGMKDTQYF. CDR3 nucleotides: TGTGCCAGCGGGATTACAGGGATGAAAGATACGCAGTATTTT.

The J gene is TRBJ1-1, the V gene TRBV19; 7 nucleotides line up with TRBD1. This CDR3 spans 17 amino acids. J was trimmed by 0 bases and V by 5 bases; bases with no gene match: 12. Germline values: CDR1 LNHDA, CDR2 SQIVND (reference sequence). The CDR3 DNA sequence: TGTGCCAGTAGTTCAGGGTCCCGACAGGGTGTGAACACTGAAGCTTTCTTT. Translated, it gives CASSSGSRQGVNTEAFF.

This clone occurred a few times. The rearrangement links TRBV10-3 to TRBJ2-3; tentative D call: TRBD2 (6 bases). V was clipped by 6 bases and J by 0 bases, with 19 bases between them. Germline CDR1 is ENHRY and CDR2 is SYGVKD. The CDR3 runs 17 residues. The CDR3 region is CAISRLDSGSSTDTQYF. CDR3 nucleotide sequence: TGTGCCATCAGCAGACTAGATAGCGGTTCTAGCACAGATACGCAGTATTTT.

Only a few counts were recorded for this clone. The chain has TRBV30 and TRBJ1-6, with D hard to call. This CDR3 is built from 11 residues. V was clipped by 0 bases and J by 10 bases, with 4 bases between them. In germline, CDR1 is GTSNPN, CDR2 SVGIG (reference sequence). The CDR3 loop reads CAWSVNSPLHF. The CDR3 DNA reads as TGTGCCTGGAGTGTGAACTCACCCCTCCACTTT. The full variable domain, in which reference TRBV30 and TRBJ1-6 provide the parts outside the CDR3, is SQTIHQWPATLVQPVGSPLSLECTVEGTSNPNLYWYRQAAGRGLQLLFYSVGIGQISSEVPQNLSASRPQDRQFILSSKKLLLSDSGFYLCAWSVNSPLHFGNGTRLTVT.

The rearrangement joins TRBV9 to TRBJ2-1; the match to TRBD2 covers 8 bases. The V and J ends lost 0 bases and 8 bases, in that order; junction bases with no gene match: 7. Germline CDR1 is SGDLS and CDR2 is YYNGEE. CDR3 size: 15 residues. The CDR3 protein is CASSVAGGGQDEQFF. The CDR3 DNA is TGTGCCAGCAGCGTAGCTGGCGGGGGGCAAGATGAGCAGTTCTTC.

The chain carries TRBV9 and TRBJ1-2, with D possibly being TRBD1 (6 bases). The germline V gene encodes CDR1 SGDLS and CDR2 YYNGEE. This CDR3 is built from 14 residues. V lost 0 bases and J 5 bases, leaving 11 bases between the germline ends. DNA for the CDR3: TGTGCCAGCAGCGTAGATCCGGGGGCTTATGGCTACACCTTC. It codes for CASSVDPGAYGYTF.

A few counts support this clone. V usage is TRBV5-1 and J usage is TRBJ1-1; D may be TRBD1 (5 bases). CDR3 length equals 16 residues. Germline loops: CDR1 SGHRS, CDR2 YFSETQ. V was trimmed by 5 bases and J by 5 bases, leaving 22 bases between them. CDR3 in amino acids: CASRSSYQGSFTEAFF. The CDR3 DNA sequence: TGCGCCAGCAGGTCGTCTTATCAGGGTTCATTTACTGAAGCTTTCTTT.

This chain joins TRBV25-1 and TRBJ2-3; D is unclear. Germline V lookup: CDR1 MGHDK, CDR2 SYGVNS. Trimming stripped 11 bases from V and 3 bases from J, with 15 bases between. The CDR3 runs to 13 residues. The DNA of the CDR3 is TGTGCCTCCCGCCATCCTGAGACAGATACGCAGTATTTT. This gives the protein CASRHPETDTQYF.

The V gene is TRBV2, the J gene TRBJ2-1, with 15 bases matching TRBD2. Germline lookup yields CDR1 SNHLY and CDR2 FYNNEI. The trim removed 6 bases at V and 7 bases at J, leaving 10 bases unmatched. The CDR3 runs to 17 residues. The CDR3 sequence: CASSPTGTSGGQNEQFF. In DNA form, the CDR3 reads TGTGCCAGCAGCCCAACCGGGACTAGCGGGGGGCAGAATGAGCAGTTCTTC.

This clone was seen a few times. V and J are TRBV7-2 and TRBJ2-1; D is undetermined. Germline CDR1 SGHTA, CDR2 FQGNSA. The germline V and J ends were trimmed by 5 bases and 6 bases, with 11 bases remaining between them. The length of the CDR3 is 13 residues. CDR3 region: CASSPSWGNEQFF. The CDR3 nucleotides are TGTGCCAGCAGCCCCAGTTGGGGCAATGAGCAGTTCTTC.

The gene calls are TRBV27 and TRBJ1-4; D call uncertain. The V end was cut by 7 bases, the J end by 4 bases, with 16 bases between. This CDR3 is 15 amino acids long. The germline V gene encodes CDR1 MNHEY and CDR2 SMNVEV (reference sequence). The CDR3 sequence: CASTRLLGSNEKLFF. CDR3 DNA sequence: TGTGCCAGCACGAGGCTCCTAGGGAGTAATGAAAAACTGTTTTTT.

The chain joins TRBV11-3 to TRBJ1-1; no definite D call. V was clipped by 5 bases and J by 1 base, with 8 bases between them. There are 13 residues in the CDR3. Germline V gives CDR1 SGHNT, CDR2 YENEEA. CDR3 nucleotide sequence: TGTGCCAGCAGCCCGCGGGGGAACACTGAAGCTTTCTTT. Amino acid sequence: CASSPRGNTEAFF.

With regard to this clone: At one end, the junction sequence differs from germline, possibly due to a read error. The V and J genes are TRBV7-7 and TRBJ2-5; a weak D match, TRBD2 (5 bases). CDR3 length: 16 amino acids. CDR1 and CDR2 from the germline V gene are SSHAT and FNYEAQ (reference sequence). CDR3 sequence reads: CASSPGIAPLQETQYF. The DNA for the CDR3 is TGTGCTAGCAGCCCCGGGATAGCCCCGCTCCAAGAGACCCAGTACTTC. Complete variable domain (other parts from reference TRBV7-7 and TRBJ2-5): GAGVSQSPRYKVTKRGQDVTLRCDPISSHATLYWYQQALGQGPEFLTYFNYEAQPDKSGLPSDRFSAERPEGSISTLTIQRTEQRDSAMYRCASSPGIAPLQETQYFGPGTRLLVL.